One and the same sample provided the 17 T cell receptor beta chains below, sequenced in a study of CD8 T cells in Susac syndrome. RNA was extracted with the RNeasy kit, and a quantity of about 0.45 to 1 ug was reverse transcribed using random hexamers. TCRdb re-analysed the immunoSEQ multiplex PCR reads in MiXCR, keeping a single row per CDR3 protein. The table shows about 280,000 distinct CDR3 sequences, with roughly 81% occurring only once. Sample: CD8+ T cells from PBMCs. Every receptor here comes from a human donor with multiple sclerosis.

DNA for the CDR3: TGTGCCAGCAGCCCTGACCGAAACTACGAGCAGTACTTC. Its translation: CASSPDRNYEQYF. The chain uses TRBV5-4 and TRBJ2-7; no clear D. Germline CDR1 SGHNT, CDR2 YYREEE (reference sequence). The CDR3 extends over 13 amino acids. The V end was cut by 4 bases, the J end by 3 bases, with 11 bases between.

The V gene is TRBV24-1, the J gene TRBJ2-1, with TRBD2 matching over 11 bases. CDR3 length equals 18 residues. V lost 2 bases and J lost 4; bases outside the gene matches: 9. Germline lookup yields CDR1 KGHDR and CDR2 SFDVKD. CDR3 nucleotide sequence: TGTGCCACCAGTGATTCCCGTAGCGGGAGGGCCGGGTACAATGAGCAGTTCTTC. Translation: CATSDSRSGRAGYNEQFF.

This clonotype appeared a few times. The rearrangement uses TRBV28 and TRBJ1-5; D uncertain. Trimming removed 1 base from V and 1 base from J, with 5 bases in between. CDR3 length: 14 residues. Germline values: CDR1 MDHEN, CDR2 SYDVKM. CDR3 in amino acids: CASSLSGSNQPQHF. CDR3 DNA: TGTGCCAGCAGTTTATCTGGCAGCAATCAGCCCCAGCATTTT.

The V call is TRBV6-1, the J call TRBJ1-2, with D unresolved. Germline CDR1 MNHNS, CDR2 SASEGT. The V end lost 1 base, the J end lost 0 bases, and 12 bases lay between the germline ends. The CDR3 length is 16 residues. This chain's CDR3 is CASSEGASLSNYGYTF. DNA for the CDR3: TGTGCCAGCAGTGAAGGGGCGTCCCTATCTAACTATGGCTACACCTTC.

This chain joins TRBV21-1 and TRBJ2-5; whether TRBD1, the table's D call, matches the DNA was not checked. TRBV21-1 is recorded as a pseudogene. The CDR3 covers 20 residues. In nucleotides, the CDR3 is TGTGCCAGCAGCATTCCTGCGGGGGGGAGGCGGACAGGGGATATGGAGACCCAGTACTTC. Its translation: CASSIPAGGRRTGDMETQYF.

This clonotype appeared a few times. The chain has TRBV7-8 and TRBJ2-7, with TRBD1 as a possible D gene (5 bases). The CDR3 is 14 residues long. Germline V gene data show CDR1 as SGHVS and CDR2 as FQNEAQ. V was cut by 6 bases and J by 4 bases, with 16 bases left in between. Here the CDR3 DNA reads TGTGCCAGCAGAGCGACAGAGAAGACGTACGAGCAGTACTTC. This translates into CASRATEKTYEQYF.

V gene TRBV7-9 combines with J gene TRBJ2-1; D gene unclear. The CDR3 has 12 residues. Germline V gene sequence: CDR1 SEHNR, CDR2 FQNEAQ (reference sequence). V gave up 5 bases and J gave up 6 bases, with 8 bases separating them. The CDR3, as DNA: TGTGCCAGCAGCGTGTCCCTCAATGAGCAGTTCTTC. It yields the protein CASSVSLNEQFF.

V usage is TRBV6-1 and J usage is TRBJ1-6; TRBD1 is a possible D gene (6 bases). Trimming removed 5 bases at V and 6 bases at J, with 8 bases between. CDR3 length: 13 residues. Germline CDR1 reads MNHNS; CDR2 reads SASEGT. The CDR3 region has the DNA TGTGCCAGCAGTATCAGGGGTAATTCACCCCTCCACTTT. Its translation: CASSIRGNSPLHF.

The CDR3: CASSLRTGGPRGKQFF. CDR3 coding DNA: TGTGCCAGCAGCCTACGGACAGGGGGGCCCCGGGGGAAGCAGTTCTTC. The chain has TRBV14 and TRBJ2-1; 10 bases fit TRBD1. Germline V lookup: CDR1 SGHDN, CDR2 FVKESK. The CDR3 runs 16 residues. With 4 bases clipped from V and 11 bases from J, the junction kept 14 bases outside the gene matches.

The chain combines TRBV7-9 with TRBJ2-1, with TRBD2 identical over 7 bases. J gave up 4 bases and V 7 bases, and 19 bases lay outside the gene matches. Germline assignment: CDR1 SEHNR and CDR2 FQNEAQ (reference sequence). This CDR3 comprises 18 residues. CDR3 DNA sequence: TGTGCCAGCAACTTTGAGGACCGGGACTATAATCGATACAATGAGCAGTTCTTC. Translation gives CASNFEDRDYNRYNEQFF.

This clonotype occurred a few times. The V and J genes are TRBV6-1 and TRBJ2-5; possibly TRBD2 for D (5 bases). The CDR3 is 15 amino acids. The V end lost 1 base, the J end lost 2 bases, and 11 bases lay between the germline ends. Looked up from germline, CDR1 is MNHNS and CDR2 is SASEGT. DNA for the CDR3: TGTGCCAGCAGTGAAGATGGGAGCCCACAAGAGACCCAGTACTTC. Residues: CASSEDGSPQETQYF.

The V call is TRBV27, the J call TRBJ2-1; a weak D match, TRBD1 (6 bases). V was cut by 6 bases and J by 6 bases, with 12 bases left in between. The germline CDR1 and CDR2 sequences are MNHEY and SMNVEV (reference sequence). The CDR3 sequence is 13 residues long. The CDR3 sequence: CASRRNRANEQFF. The CDR3 bases are TGTGCCAGCAGACGAAACAGGGCCAATGAGCAGTTCTTC.

This rearrangement joins TRBV28 to TRBJ2-7; TRBD1 aligns across 10 bases. After removal of 4 bases from V and 2 bases from J, the junction contained 2 bases not matched to a gene. Looked up from germline, CDR1 is MDHEN and CDR2 is SYDVKM. The CDR3 has 14 amino acids. The CDR3 DNA sequence: TGTGCCAGCAGTTCCGGACAGGGGGCCTACGAGCAGTACTTC. Its translation: CASSSGQGAYEQYF.

The genes are TRBV7-9 and TRBJ1-1; D uncertain. The germline V and J ends were trimmed by 6 bases and 1 base, with 9 bases remaining between them. CDR3 length: 13 residues. Germline V gene sequence: CDR1 SEHNR, CDR2 FQNEAQ (reference sequence). The CDR3 protein is CASRIHGNTEAFF. CDR3 bases: TGTGCCAGCAGGATACACGGGAACACTGAAGCTTTCTTT.

V gene TRBV20-1 combines with J gene TRBJ1-4, with D uncertain. The CDR3 runs 15 residues. CDR1 is DFQATT and CDR2 is SNEGSKA in the germline V gene (reference sequence). V was trimmed by 0 bases and J by 7 bases, leaving 15 bases between them. The CDR3, as DNA: TGCAGTGCTAGAGATCGAGGCGCCGGAGGTGAAAAACTGTTTTTT. Amino acid sequence: CSARDRGAGGEKLFF.

This clonotype is a singleton in its sample. The J gene is TRBJ2-1, the V gene TRBV3-1; 8 bases agree with TRBD2. The CDR3 is 16 amino acids. CDR1 is LGHDT, CDR2 YNNKEL, per germline (reference sequence). Unmatched junction bases numbered 4, after V lost 0 bases and J lost 3 bases. The chain's CDR3 is CASSQEIREGYNEQFF. Written as DNA, the CDR3 is TGTGCCAGCAGCCAAGAAATCCGGGAGGGCTACAATGAGCAGTTCTTC.

This chain links TRBV11-2 with TRBJ2-7; either TRBD1 or TRBD2 may fit D (5 bases each). The V end was cut by 6 bases, the J end by 5 bases, with 14 bases between. Germline CDR1 reads SGHAT; CDR2 reads FQNNGV. The CDR3 totals 13 residues. The CDR3 nucleotides read TGTGCCAGCAGTACAGGTTACGGGGACGAGCAGTACTTC. Protein product: CASSTGYGDEQYF.